A selection of T cell receptor beta chains follows, all from one sample in a study of shared clonotypes between healthy human individuals. Data came from immunoSEQ multiplex PCR; TCRdb stores just in-frame clones and leaves some out. Counted here are about 820,000 clones, 90% to 95% occurring once; the ten biggest clones make up more than 20%. The sequenced sample was naive CD8+ T cells sorted from blood. The receptors here all came from a man aged 30 to 39 in good health. Each CDR3 is given with its conserved first and last residue. The D gene is left open where the match is weak. Size is stated for part of the rows, as once, few or many counts, or as a class when the clone is expanded.

d_gene,j_gene,v_gene,abundance,CDR3aa,CDR3nt
TRBD1,TRBJ2-3,TRBV27,-,CASSFGQGVTDTQYF,TGTGCCAGCAGTTTCGGACAGGGGGTTACAGATACGCAGTATTTT
-,TRBJ2-7,TRBV5-1,-,CASSLGQGLSSYEQYF,TGCGCCAGCAGCTTGGGACAAGGGTTAAGCTCCTACGAGCAGTACTTC
TRBD1,TRBJ1-5,TRBV7-9,-,CASSSGQGSGNQPQHF,TGTGCCAGCAGCTCTGGACAGGGGTCCGGCAATCAGCCCCAGCATTTT
TRBD1,TRBJ1-5,TRBV15,-,CATSRQGTDSNQPQHF,TGTGCCACCAGTCGCCAAGGGACAGATAGCAATCAGCCCCAGCATTTT
-,TRBJ1-1,TRBV2,-,CASRGPREAFF,TGTGCCAGCAGAGGACCCAGGGAAGCTTTCTTT
-,TRBJ1-1,TRBV27,-,CASNMVGPQGWAEAFF,TGTGCCAGCAACATGGTGGGACCCCAGGGATGGGCTGAAGCTTTCTTT
-,TRBJ1-1,TRBV29-1,few,CSVVHGVTEAFF,TGCAGCGTTGTCCACGGGGTAACTGAAGCTTTCTTT
-,TRBJ2-7,TRBV5-1,-,CASSLETFYEQYF,TGCGCCAGCAGCTTAGAGACCTTTTACGAGCAGTACTTC
-,TRBJ2-7,TRBV7-8,many,CASSLAFPEYEQYF,TGTGCCAGCAGCTTAGCTTTCCCCGAGTACGAGCAGTACTTC
TRBD1,TRBJ2-1,TRBV2,-,CANRGDSTNEQFF,TGTGCGAACAGAGGGGACAGCACTAATGAGCAGTTCTTC
-,TRBJ1-2,TRBV6-1,-,CASSLRVLDGYTF,TGTGCCAGCAGCCTCAGAGTTCTCGATGGCTACACCTTC
-,TRBJ2-1,TRBV27,-,CASSPTDPDNEQFF,TGTGCCAGCAGTCCTACAGATCCTGACAATGAGCAGTTCTTC